The table lists the clone carrying this TCR beta chain with a few counts. Its antigen is still unknown. Expressed TCRB transcripts were sequenced, since all the RNA that had been isolated was reverse transcribed. Produced via immunoSEQ multiplex PCR; TCRdb's table is partial and in-frame only. The sample holds 600,000 to 700,000 clones; 9.5% to 15% are singletons and the top ten take roughly 0.11%. V shed 3 bases and J 6 bases; nucleotides not matched to a gene: 5. This CDR3 is 13 amino acids long. Germline CDR1 reads LGHNA; CDR2 reads YSLEER. Each sorted population was over 98% pure. The data were taken from a study of beta chain features in type 1 diabetes. Study-wide findings and caveats: There was a moderate but significant shortening of TCRB CDR3s in all four CD4+ subsets of Type 1 diabetes patients.

Source material: naive CD4+ T cells from blood. This sequence joins TRBV4-3 and TRBJ2-7; 7 bases match TRBD1. The clonotype comes from a man aged 25-45 years with type 1 diabetes. In DNA, the CDR3 is TGCGCCAGCAGCCAGGGACAGCTATCCGAGCAGTACTTC. Its protein product is CASSQGQLSEQYF.